These 9 T cell receptor beta chains originate from one sample sequenced in a study of blood T cell repertoires in COVID-19. Produced via immunoSEQ multiplex PCR; TCRdb's table is partial and in-frame only. The profile shows 150,000 to 200,000 clones, around 88% of them singletons. Sequencing used peripheral blood. These TCRs come from a human donor in a cohort sampled during active COVID-19.

The CDR3 is CASSFQGTSGTDTQYF. The CDR3 bases are TGCGCCAGCAGCTTCCAGGGGACTAGCGGTACAGATACGCAGTATTTT. This chain links TRBV5-1 with TRBJ2-3; 11 bases match TRBD2. Germline CDR1 reads SGHRS; CDR2 reads YFSETQ. The CDR3 covers 16 residues. The junction had 5 bases not matched to a gene; V was cut back by 2 bases and J by 3 bases.

This clone was detected once. The rearrangement links TRBV7-9 to TRBJ1-3, with TRBD1 as a possible D gene (5 bases). V gave up 3 bases and J gave up 0 bases, with 12 bases separating them. The CDR3 is made up of 16 amino acids. The germline CDR1 and CDR2 sequences are SEHNR and FQNEAQ (reference sequence). The CDR3 DNA reads as TGTGCCAGCAGCTTTTTCCGACAGCACTCTGGAAACACCATATATTTT. Its translation: CASSFFRQHSGNTIYF.

This rearrangement joins TRBV7-2 to TRBJ2-7; 10 nucleotides align to TRBD2. The CDR3 has 16 residues. The junction had 10 bases not matched to a gene; V was cut back by 1 base and J by 7 bases. Germline CDR1 and CDR2: SGHTA and FQGNSA. This CDR3 reads CASSLESGAGGSEQYF. CDR3 in DNA: TGTGCCAGCAGCTTAGAGTCGGGAGCGGGGGGGAGTGAGCAGTACTTC.

V and J are TRBV11-2 and TRBJ1-6; no firm D call. This CDR3 is built from 15 residues. Trimming shortened V by 2 bases and J by 3 bases, and 8 bases separated the two germline ends. CDR1 and CDR2 from the germline V gene are SGHAT and FQNNGV. Written as DNA, the CDR3 is TGTGCCAGCAGCTTAAGAGAACTCTATAATTCACCCCTCCACTTT. Protein: CASSLRELYNSPLHF.

J is TRBJ2-7 and V is TRBV28; 8 bases align to TRBD2. Per the germline V gene, CDR1 is MDHEN and CDR2 is SYDVKM. V dropped 5 bases and J dropped 3; count of bases not matched to a gene: 9. The CDR3 loop spans 15 amino acids. The CDR3 loop reads CASSDSGMKDYEQYF. The CDR3 bases are TGTGCCAGCAGTGATAGCGGGATGAAAGACTACGAGCAGTACTTC.

CDR3 region: CASSSGLETQYF. CDR3 sequence (DNA): TGTGCCAGCAGTTCAGGGTTAGAGACCCAGTACTTC. J is TRBJ2-5 and V is TRBV28; D might be TRBD1 (5 bases). This CDR3 is 12 amino acids long. Trimming shortened V by 4 bases and J by 4 bases, and 7 bases separated the two germline ends. CDR1 is MDHEN and CDR2 is SYDVKM in the germline V gene. The variable domain in full, with the rest retrieved from reference TRBV28 and TRBJ2-5, is DVKVTQSSRYLVKRTGEKVFLECVQDMDHENMFWYRQDPGLGLRLIYFSYDVKMKEKGDIPEGYSVSREKKERFSLILESASTNQTSMYLCASSSGLETQYFGPGTRLLVL.

V is TRBV19 and J is TRBJ2-1, with TRBD1 matching 8 bases. This CDR3 contains 11 residues. Germline V lookup: CDR1 LNHDA, CDR2 SQIVND (reference sequence). J gave up 10 bases and V 4 bases, and 0 bases lay outside the gene matches. Here the CDR3 reads CASSRDREQFF. For the CDR3, the DNA is TGTGCCAGTAGTAGGGACAGGGAGCAGTTCTTC.

As to this clone: Other DNA variants within this sample encode the same CDR3. Here the CDR3 reads CASSFRASGTEAFF. In DNA, the CDR3 is TGTGCCAGCAGTTTCAGGGCGTCGGGCACTGAAGCTTTCTTT. This chain connects TRBV28 to TRBJ1-1, with D perhaps TRBD1 (5 bases). The germline gives CDR1 MDHEN, CDR2 SYDVKM. CDR3 length: 14 amino acids. Trimming pared 3 bases from V and 4 bases from J, leaving 12 bases between.

The chain employs TRBV21-1 and TRBJ1-5; the table names TRBD1, a call not compared with the DNA. TRBV21-1 is labeled a pseudogene. This CDR3 is built from 15 residues. The CDR3 loop is CATSPRDSLNQPQHF. In DNA, the CDR3 is TGTGCCACGAGCCCTCGGGACAGCCTCAATCAGCCCCAGCATTTT.